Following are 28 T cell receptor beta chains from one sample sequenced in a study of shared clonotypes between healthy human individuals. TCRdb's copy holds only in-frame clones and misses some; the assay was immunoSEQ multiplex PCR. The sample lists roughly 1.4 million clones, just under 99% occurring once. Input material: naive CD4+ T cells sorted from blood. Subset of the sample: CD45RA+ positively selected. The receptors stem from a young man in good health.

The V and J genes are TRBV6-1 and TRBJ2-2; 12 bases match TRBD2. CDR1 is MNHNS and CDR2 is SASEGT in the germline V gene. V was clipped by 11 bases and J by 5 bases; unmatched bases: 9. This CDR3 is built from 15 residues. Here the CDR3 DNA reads TGTGCCGCCAAGGTCCTAGCGGGAGGGACCGGGGAGCTGTTTTTT. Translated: CAAKVLAGGTGELFF.

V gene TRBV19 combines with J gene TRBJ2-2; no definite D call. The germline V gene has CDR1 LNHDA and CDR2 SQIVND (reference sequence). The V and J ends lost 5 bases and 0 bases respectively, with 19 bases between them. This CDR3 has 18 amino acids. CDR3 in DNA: TGTGCCAGTAGTCTCTCCTCCACGGAGTTCGCGAACACCGGGGAGCTGTTTTTT. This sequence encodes CASSLSSTEFANTGELFF.

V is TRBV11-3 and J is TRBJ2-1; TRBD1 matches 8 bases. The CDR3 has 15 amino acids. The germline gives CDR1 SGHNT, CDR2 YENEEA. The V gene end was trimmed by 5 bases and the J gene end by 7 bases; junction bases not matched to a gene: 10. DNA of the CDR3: TGTGCCAGCAGCCCCGGACAGGGTGTGATGAATGAGCAGTTCTTC. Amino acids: CASSPGQGVMNEQFF.

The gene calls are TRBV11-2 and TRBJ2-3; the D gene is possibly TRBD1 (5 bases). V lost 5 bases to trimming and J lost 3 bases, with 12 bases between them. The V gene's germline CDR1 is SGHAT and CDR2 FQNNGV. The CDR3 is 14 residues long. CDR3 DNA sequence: TGTGCCAGCAGCCCAAGCAGGGATACAGATACGCAGTATTTT. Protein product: CASSPSRDTDTQYF. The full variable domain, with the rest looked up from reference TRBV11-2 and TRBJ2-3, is EAGVAQSPRYKIIEKRQSVAFWCNPISGHATLYWYQQILGQGPKLLIQFQNNGVVDDSQLPKDRFSAERLKGVDSTLKIQPAKLEDSAVYLCASSPSRDTDTQYFGPGTRLTVL.

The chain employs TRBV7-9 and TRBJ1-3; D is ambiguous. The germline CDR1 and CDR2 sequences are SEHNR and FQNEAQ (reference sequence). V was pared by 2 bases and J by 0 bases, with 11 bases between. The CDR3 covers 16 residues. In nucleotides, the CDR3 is TGTGCCAGCAGCTTAAAAAGTCCTATCTCTGGAAACACCATATATTTT. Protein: CASSLKSPISGNTIYF.

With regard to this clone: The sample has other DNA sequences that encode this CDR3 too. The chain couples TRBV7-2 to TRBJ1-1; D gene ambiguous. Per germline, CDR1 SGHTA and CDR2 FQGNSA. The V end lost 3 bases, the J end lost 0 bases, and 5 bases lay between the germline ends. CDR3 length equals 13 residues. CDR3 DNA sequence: TGTGCCAGCAGCTTCAGGATGAACACTGAAGCTTTCTTT. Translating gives CASSFRMNTEAFF.

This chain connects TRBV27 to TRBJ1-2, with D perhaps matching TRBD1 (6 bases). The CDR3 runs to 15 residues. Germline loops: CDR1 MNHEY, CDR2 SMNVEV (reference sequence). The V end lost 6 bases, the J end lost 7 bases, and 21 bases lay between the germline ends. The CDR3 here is CASSTTPQGLGGYTF. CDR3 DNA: TGTGCCAGCAGCACTACCCCCCAGGGGCTGGGTGGCTACACCTTC.

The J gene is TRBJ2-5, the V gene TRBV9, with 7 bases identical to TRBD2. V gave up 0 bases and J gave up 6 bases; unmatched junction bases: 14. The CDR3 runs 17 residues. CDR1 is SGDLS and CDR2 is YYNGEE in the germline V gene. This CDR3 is CASSVDPLAGRGKTQYF. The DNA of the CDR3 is TGTGCCAGCAGCGTAGATCCCTTAGCGGGTCGGGGGAAGACCCAGTACTTC.

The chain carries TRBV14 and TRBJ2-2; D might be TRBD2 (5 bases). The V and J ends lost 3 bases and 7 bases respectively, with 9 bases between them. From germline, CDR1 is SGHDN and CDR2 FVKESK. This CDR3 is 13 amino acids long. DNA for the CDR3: TGTGCCAGCAGCCAGCAGGAGGTCGGGGAGCTGTTTTTT. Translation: CASSQQEVGELFF.

In DNA, the CDR3 is TGTGCCAGCAGTGCCAAAGGGGGGAGCACTGAAGCTTTCTTT. The encoded protein is CASSAKGGSTEAFF. The chain joins TRBV25-1 to TRBJ1-1, with a tentative D call TRBD1 (6 bases). V shed 4 bases and J shed 4 bases, with 13 bases lying between them. Germline V CDR1 and CDR2: MGHDK, SYGVNS. The CDR3 spans 14 residues.

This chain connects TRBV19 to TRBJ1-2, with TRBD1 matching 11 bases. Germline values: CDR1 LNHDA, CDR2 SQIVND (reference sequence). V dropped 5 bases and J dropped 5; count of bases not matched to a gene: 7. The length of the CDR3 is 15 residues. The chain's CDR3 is CASSARTGGRYGYTF. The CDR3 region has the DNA TGTGCCAGTAGTGCCCGGACAGGGGGCCGGTATGGCTACACCTTC. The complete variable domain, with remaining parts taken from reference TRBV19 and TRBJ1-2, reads DGGITQSPKYLFRKEGQNVTLSCEQNLNHDAMYWYRQDPGQGLRLIYYSQIVNDFQKGDIAEGYSVSREKKESFPLTVTSAQKNPTAFYLCASSARTGGRYGYTFGSGTRLTVV.

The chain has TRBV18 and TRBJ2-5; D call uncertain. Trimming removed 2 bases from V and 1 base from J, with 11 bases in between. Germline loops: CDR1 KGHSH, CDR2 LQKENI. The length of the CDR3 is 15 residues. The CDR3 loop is CASSPLVASQETQYF. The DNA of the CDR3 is TGTGCCAGCTCACCATTGGTCGCCAGCCAAGAGACCCAGTACTTC.

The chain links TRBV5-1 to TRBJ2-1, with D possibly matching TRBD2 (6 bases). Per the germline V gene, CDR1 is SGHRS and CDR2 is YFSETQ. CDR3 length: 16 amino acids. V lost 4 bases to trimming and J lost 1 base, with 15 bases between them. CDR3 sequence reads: CASSVISGISYNEQFF. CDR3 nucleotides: TGCGCCAGCAGCGTTATTAGCGGAATATCCTACAATGAGCAGTTCTTC.

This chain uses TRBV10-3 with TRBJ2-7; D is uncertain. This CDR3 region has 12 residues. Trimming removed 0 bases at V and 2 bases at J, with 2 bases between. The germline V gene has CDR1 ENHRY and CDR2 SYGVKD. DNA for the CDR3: TGTGCCATCAGTGAGTCCCCCTACGAGCAGTACTTC. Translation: CAISESPYEQYF.

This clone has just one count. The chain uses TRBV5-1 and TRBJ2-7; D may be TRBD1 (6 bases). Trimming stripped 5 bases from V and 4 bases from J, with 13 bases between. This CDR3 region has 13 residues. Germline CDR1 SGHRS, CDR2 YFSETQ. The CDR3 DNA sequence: TGCGCCAGCAGTCCCGGGACACTTTACGAGCAGTACTTC. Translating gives CASSPGTLYEQYF.

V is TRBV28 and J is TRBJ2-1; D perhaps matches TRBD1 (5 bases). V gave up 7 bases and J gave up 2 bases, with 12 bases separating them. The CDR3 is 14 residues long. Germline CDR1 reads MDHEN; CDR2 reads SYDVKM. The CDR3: CASTGNFPYNEQFF. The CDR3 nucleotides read TGTGCCAGCACAGGGAATTTCCCCTACAATGAGCAGTTCTTC.

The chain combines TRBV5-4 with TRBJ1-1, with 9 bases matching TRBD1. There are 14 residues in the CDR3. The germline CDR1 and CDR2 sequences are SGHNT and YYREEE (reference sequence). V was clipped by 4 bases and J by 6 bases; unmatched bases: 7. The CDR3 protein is CASSPGQGRAEAFF. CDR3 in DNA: TGTGCCAGCAGCCCCGGACAGGGGCGGGCTGAAGCTTTCTTT.

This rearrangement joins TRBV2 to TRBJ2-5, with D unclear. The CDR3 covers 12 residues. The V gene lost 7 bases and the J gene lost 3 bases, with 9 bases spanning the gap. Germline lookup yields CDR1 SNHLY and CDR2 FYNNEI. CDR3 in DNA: TGTGCCAGCACTTTACATGAAGAGACCCAGTACTTC. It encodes CASTLHEETQYF.

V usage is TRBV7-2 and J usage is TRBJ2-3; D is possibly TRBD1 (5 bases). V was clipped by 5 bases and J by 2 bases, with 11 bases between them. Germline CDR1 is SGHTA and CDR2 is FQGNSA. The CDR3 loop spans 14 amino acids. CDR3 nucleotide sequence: TGTGCCAGCAGCCCTCAGGGAAACACAGATACGCAGTATTTT. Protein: CASSPQGNTDTQYF.

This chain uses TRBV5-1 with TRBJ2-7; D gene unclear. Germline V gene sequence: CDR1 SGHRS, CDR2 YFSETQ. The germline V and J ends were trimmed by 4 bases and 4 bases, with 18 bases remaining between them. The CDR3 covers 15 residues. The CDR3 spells CASSPDGRNKYEQYF. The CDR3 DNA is TGCGCCAGCAGCCCAGACGGCCGAAACAAGTACGAGCAGTACTTC.

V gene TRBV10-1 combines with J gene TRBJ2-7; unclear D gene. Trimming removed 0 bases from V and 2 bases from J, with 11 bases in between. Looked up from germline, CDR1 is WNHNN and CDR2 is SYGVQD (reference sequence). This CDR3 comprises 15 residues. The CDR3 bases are TGCGCCAGCAGTGAGTCGGGGATGGTCCCCTACGAGCAGTACTTC. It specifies CASSESGMVPYEQYF.

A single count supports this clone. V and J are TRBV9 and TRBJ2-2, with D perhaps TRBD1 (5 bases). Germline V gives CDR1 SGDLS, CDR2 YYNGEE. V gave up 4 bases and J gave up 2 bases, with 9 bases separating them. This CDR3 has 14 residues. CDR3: CASSLDSNTGELFF. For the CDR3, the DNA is TGTGCCAGCAGCCTAGACAGTAACACCGGGGAGCTGTTTTTT.

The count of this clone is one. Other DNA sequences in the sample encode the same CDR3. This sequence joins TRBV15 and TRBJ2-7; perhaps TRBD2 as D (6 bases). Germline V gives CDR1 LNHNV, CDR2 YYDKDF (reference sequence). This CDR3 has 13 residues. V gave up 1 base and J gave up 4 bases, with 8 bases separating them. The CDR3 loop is CATSRVGSYEQYF. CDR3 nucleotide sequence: TGTGCCACCAGCAGAGTCGGGAGTTACGAGCAGTACTTC. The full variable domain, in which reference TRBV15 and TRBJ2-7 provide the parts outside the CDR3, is DAMVIQNPRYQVTQFGKPVTLSCSQTLNHNVMYWYQQKSSQAPKLLFHYYDKDFNNEADTPDNFQSRRPNTSFCFLDIRSPGLGDTAMYLCATSRVGSYEQYFGPGTRLTVT.

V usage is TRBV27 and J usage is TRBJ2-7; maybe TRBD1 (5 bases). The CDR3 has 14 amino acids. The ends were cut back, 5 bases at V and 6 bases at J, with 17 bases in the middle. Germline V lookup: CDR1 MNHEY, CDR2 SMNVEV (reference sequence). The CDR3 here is CASSHGHPMSEQYF. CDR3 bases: TGTGCCAGCAGTCACGGACACCCGATGTCCGAGCAGTACTTC.

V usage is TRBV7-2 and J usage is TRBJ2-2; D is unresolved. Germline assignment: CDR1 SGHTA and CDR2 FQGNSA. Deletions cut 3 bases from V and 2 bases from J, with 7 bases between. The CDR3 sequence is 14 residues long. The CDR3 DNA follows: TGTGCCAGCAGCTTCAGCCGAAACACCGGGGAGCTGTTTTTT. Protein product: CASSFSRNTGELFF.

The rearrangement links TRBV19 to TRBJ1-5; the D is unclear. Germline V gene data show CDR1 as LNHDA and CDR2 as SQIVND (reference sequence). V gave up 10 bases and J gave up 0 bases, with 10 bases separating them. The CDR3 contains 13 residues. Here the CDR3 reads CATTRGSNQPQHF. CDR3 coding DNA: TGTGCCACCACGAGAGGTAGCAATCAGCCCCAGCATTTT.

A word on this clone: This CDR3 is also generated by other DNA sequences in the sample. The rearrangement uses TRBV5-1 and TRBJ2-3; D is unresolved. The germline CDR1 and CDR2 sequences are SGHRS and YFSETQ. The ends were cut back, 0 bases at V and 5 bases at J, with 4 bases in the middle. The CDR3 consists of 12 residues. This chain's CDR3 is CASSLEVDTQYF. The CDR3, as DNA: TGCGCCAGCAGCTTGGAGGTAGATACGCAGTATTTT.

CDR3 nucleotide sequence: TGTGCCAGCATGGACAGGACCACAGATACGCAGTATTTT. Residues: CASMDRTTDTQYF. The genes are TRBV28 and TRBJ2-3; 7 nucleotides agree with TRBD1. This CDR3 spans 13 amino acids. The germline V gene has CDR1 MDHEN and CDR2 SYDVKM. The trim removed 7 bases at V and 2 bases at J, leaving 3 bases unmatched.